The present T cell receptor beta chain was sequenced within a study of TIL therapy for anti-PD-1-resistant metastatic lung cancer. Time point denoted: pre-treatment sample, taken before nivolumab and TIL therapy. The tumor samples were excised metastases, mostly pleural nodules or supraclavicular lymph nodes. Deletions cut 3 bases from V and 0 bases from J, with 21 bases between. The CDR3 extends over 18 amino acids. Germline assignment: CDR1 SGHDT and CDR2 YYEEEE. The libraries were made with immunoSEQ v3. The table came from immunoSEQ multiplex PCR; TCRdb's copy has only in-frame clones and leaves some out. The table has around 45,000 clones, just over 70% seen once; the top ten hold less than 6.5%.

This clonotype was sampled from a person between 30 and 79 years old with non-small cell lung cancer. The sequencing used tumor tissue, collected at baseline. The rearrangement links TRBV5-6 to TRBJ1-2; maybe TRBD1 (6 bases). The CDR3 sequence: CASSSSLTGRMANYGYTF. CDR3 in DNA: TGTGCCAGCAGCTCATCCTTAACAGGGAGGATGGCTAACTATGGCTACACCTTC.